This TCR beta chain was captured by sequencing in a study of early T cells in non-severe SARS-CoV-2 infection. Study findings and constraints: Using VDJdb, the matching emphasized anti-spike CD8 responses while missing private and CD4 specificities.

Attached unique molecular identifiers marked individual cDNA molecules. Via MiXCR, TCRdb re-called the 5' RACE reads, giving one row per CDR3 protein. The sample has over 50,000 distinct CDR3 sequences, around 8% seen once. Points on this clonotype: The antigen is not known.

CDR3 length: 14 residues. CDR1 is MNHEY, CDR2 SVGEGT, per germline. V lost 7 bases and J lost 3, with 15 bases in between. The sequenced material came from whole blood. This clonotype was sampled from an adult who was a healthcare worker with PCR-confirmed SARS-CoV-2 infection or an uninfected control (not recorded which). J is TRBJ1-1 and V is TRBV6-2 or TRBV6-3; D perhaps matches TRBD1 (6 bases). The CDR3 loop is CASTLRGVYTEAFF. In DNA form, the CDR3 reads TGTGCCAGCACCTTAAGGGGGGTCTACACTGAAGCTTTCTTT.